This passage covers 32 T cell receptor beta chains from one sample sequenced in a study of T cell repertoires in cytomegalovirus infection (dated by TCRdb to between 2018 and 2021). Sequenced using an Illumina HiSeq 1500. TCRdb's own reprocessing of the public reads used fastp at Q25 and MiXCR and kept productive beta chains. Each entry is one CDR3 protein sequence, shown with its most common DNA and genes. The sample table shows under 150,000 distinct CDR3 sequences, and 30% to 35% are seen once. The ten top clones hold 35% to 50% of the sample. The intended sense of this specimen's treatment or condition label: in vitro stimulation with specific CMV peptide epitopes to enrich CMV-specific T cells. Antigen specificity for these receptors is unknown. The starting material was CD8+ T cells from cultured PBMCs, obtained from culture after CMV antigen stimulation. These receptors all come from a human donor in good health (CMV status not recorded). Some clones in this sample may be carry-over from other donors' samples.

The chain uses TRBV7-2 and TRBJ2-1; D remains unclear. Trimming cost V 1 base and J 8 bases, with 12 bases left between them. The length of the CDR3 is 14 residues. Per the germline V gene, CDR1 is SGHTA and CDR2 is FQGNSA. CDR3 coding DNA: TGTGCCAGCAGCTTAGAGGAGTGGTGGGATGAGCAGTTCTTC. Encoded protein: CASSLEEWWDEQFF.

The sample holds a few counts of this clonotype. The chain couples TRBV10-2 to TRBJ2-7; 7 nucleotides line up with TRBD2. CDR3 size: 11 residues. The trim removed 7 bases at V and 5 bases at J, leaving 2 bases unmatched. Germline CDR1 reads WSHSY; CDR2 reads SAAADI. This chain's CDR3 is CASKGGNEQYF. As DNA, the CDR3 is TGCGCCAGCAAGGGAGGGAACGAGCAGTACTTC.

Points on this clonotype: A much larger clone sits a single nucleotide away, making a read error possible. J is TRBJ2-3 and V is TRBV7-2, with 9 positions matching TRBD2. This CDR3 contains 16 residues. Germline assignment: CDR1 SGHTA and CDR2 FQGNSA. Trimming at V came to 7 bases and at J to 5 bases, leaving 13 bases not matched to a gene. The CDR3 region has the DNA TGTGCCAGCAACCAGGCGGGGGGGCTCGGCATAGATACGCAGTATTTT. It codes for CASNQAGGLGIDTQYF.

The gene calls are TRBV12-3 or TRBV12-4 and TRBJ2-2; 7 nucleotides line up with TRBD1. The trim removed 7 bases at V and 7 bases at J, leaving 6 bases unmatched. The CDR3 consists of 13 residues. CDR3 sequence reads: CASNYRGVGELFF. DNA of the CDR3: TGTGCCAGCAACTACAGGGGCGTCGGGGAGCTGTTTTTT.

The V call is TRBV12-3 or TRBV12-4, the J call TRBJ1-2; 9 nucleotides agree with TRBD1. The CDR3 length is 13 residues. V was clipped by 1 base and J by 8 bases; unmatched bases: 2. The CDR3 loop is CASSLGTGEGYTF. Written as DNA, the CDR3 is TGTGCCAGCAGTTTAGGGACAGGGGAAGGCTACACCTTC.

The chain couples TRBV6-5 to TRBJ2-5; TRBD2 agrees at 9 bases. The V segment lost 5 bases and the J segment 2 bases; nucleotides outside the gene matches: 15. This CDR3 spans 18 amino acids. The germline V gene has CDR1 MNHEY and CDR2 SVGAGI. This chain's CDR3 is CASSPLPGERGAQETQYF. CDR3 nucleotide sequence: TGTGCCAGCAGTCCACTCCCAGGGGAGCGGGGGGCGCAAGAGACCCAGTACTTC.

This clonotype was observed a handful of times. Here the CDR3 DNA reads TGTGCCAGCAGTTACCCCCATTCACCCCTCCACTTT. This codes for CASSYPHSPLHF. The chain joins TRBV6-5 to TRBJ1-6; D remains ambiguous. The CDR3 sequence is 12 residues long. Looked up from germline, CDR1 is MNHEY and CDR2 is SVGAGI. With 2 bases removed from V and 8 bases from J, the gap between germline ends came to 4 bases.

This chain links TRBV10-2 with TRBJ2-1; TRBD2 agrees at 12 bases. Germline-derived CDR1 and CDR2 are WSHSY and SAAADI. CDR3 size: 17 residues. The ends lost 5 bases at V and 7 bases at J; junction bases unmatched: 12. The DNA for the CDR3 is TGCGCCAGCAGTCTACCCCTAGCGGGGGGGCCGGGGAATGAGCAGTTCTTC. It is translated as CASSLPLAGGPGNEQFF.

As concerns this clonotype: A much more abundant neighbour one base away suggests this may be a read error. The CDR3, as DNA: TGTGCCAGCAGTTACTCACTCCGGGGGACCCTTGATGAAAAACTGTTTTTT. Translation: CASSYSLRGTLDEKLFF. The chain carries TRBV6-6 and TRBJ1-4; D may be TRBD1 (5 bases). The CDR3 spans 17 residues. Trimming took off 0 bases at V and 6 bases at J, with 17 bases between the two ends. Germline CDR1 is MNHNY and CDR2 is SVGAGI (reference sequence).

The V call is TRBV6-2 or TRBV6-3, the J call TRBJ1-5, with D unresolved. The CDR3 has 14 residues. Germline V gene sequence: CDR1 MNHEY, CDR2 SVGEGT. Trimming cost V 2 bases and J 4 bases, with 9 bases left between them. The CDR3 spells CASSYLQPNQPQHF. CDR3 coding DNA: TGTGCCAGCAGTTACCTGCAGCCGAATCAGCCCCAGCATTTT.

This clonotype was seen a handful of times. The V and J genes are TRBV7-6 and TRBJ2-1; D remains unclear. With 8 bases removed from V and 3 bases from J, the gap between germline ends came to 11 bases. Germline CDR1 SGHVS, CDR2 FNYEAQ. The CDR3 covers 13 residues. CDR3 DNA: TGTGCCAGCCAGCCTCTGGGCTACAATGAGCAGTTCTTC. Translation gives CASQPLGYNEQFF.

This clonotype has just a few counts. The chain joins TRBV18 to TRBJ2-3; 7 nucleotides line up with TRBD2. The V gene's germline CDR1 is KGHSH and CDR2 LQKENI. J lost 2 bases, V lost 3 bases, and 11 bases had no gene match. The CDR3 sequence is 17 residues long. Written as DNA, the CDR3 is TGTGCCAGCTCACCTAAACTAGCGAGAATTACCACAGATACGCAGTATTTT. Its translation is CASSPKLARITTDTQYF.

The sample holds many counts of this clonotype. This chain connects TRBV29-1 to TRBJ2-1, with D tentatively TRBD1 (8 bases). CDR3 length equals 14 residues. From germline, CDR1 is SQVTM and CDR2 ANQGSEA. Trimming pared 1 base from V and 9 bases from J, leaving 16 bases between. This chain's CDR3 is CSVEGQYRGGEQFF. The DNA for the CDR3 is TGCAGCGTTGAAGGCCAGTACAGGGGGGGTGAGCAGTTCTTC.

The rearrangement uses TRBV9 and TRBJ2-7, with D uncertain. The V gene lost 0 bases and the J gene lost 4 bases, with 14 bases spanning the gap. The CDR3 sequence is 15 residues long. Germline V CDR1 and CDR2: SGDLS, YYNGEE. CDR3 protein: CASSVDPGPYYEQYF. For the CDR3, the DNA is TGTGCCAGCAGCGTAGATCCGGGCCCCTATTACGAGCAGTACTTC.

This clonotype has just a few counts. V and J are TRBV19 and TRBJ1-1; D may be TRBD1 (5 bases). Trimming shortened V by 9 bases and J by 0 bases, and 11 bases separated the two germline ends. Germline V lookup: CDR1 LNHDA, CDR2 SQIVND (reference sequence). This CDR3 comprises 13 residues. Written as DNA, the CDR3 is TGTGCCAGCTGTTGGGGGTTGAACACTGAAGCTTTCTTT. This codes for CASCWGLNTEAFF.

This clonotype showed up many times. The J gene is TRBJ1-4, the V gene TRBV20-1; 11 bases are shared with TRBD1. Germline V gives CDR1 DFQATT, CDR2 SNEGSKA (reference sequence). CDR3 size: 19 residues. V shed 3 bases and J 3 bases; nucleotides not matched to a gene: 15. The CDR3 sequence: CSASPQRDRGFRANEKLFF. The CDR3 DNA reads TGCAGTGCTAGCCCACAGCGGGACAGGGGGTTTAGGGCTAATGAAAAACTGTTTTTT.

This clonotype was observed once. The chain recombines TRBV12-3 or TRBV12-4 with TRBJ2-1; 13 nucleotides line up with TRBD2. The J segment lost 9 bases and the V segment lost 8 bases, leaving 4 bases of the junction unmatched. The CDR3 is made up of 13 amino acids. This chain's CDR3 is CASGGLAGAEQFF. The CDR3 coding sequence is TGTGCCAGCGGTGGACTAGCGGGGGCTGAGCAGTTCTTC.

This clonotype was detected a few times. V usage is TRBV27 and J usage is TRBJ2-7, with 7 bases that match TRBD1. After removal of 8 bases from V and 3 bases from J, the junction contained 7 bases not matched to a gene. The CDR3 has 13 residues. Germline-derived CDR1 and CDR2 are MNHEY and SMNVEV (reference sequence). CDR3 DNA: TGTGCCAGCCATGGGGACAGCTTCTACGAGCAGTACTTC. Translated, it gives CASHGDSFYEQYF.

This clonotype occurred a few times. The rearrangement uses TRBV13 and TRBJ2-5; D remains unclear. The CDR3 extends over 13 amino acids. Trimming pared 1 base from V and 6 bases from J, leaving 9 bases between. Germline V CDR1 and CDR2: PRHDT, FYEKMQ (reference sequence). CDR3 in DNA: TGTGCCAGCAGCTTAGAGGAAACGAAGACCCAGTACTTC. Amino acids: CASSLEETKTQYF. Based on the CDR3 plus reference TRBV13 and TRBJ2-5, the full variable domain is AAGVIQSPRHLIKEKRETATLKCYPIPRHDTVYWYQQGPGQDPQFLISFYEKMQSDKGSIPDRFSAQQFSDYHSELNMSSLELGDSALYFCASSLEETKTQYFGPGTRLLVL.

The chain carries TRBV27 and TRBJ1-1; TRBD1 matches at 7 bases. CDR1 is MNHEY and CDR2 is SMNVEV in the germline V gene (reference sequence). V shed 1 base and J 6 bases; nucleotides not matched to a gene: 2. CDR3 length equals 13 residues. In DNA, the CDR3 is TGTGCCAGCAGTTTATACCAGGGGGCTGAAGCTTTCTTT. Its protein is CASSLYQGAEAFF.

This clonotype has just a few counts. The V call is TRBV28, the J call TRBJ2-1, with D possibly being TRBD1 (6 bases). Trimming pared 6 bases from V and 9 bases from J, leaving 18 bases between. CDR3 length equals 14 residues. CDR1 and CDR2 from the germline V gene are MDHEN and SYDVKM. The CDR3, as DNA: TGTGCCAGCAGACTTGGGACACCCGAGGGTGAGCAGTTCTTC. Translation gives CASRLGTPEGEQFF.

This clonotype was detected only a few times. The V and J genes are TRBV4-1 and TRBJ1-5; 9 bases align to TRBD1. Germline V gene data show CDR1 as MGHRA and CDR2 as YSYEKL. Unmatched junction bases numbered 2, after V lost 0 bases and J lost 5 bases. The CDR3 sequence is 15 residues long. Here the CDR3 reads CASSQDGQGHQPQHF. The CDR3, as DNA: TGCGCCAGCAGCCAAGACGGACAGGGGCATCAGCCCCAGCATTTT.

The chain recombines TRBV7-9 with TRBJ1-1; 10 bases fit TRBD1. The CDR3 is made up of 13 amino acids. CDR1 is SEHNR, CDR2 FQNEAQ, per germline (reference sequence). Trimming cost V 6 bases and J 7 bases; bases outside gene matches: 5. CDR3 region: CASRSGQGNEAFF. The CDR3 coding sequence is TGTGCCAGCAGGTCGGGACAGGGGAATGAAGCTTTCTTT.

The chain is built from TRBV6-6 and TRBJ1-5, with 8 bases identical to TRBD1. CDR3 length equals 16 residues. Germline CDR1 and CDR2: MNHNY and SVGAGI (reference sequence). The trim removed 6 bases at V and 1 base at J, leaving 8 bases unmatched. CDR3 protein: CASSPLGQESNQPQHF. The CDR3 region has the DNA TGTGCCAGCAGCCCCTTGGGACAGGAAAGCAATCAGCCCCAGCATTTT.

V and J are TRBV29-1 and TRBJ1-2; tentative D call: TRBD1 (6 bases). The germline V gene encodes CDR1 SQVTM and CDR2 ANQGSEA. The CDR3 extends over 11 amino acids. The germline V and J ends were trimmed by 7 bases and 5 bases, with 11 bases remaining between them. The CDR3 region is CSARTGYGYTF. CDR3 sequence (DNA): TGCAGCGCCCGAACAGGGTATGGCTACACCTTC.

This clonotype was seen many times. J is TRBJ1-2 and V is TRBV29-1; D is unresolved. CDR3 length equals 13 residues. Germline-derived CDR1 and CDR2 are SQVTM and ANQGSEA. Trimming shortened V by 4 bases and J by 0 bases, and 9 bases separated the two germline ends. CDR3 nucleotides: TGCAGCGTTGTTGTGGAGGCTAACTATGGCTACACCTTC. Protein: CSVVVEANYGYTF.

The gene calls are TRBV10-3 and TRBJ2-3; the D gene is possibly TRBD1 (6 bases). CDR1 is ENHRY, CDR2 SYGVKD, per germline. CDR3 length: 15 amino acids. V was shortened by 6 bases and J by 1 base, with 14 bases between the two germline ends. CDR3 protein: CAISPGPGGTDTQYF. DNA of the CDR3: TGTGCCATCAGCCCCGGCCCAGGGGGCACAGATACGCAGTATTTT.

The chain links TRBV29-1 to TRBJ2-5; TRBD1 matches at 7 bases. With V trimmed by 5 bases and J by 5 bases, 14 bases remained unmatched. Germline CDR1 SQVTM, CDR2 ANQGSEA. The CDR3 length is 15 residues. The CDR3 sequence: CSVPQHDRDGETQYF. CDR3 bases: TGCAGCGTTCCCCAGCACGACAGGGACGGGGAGACCCAGTACTTC.

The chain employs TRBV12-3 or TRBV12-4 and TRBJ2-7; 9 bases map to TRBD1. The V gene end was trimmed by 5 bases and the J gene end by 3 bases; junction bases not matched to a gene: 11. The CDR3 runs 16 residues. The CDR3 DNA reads TGTGCCAGCAGTCCAGGTTGGGACAGGGCGTTCTACGAGCAGTACTTC. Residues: CASSPGWDRAFYEQYF.

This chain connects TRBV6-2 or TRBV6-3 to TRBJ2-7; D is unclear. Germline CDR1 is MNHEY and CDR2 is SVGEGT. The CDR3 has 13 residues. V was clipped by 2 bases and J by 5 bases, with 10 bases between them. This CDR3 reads CASSYREMDEQYF. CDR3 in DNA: TGTGCCAGCAGTTACAGGGAAATGGACGAGCAGTACTTC.

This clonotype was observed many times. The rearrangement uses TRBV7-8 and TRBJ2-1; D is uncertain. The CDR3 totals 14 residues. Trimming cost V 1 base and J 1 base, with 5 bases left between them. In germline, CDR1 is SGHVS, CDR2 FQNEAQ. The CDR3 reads CASSLGVSYNEQFF. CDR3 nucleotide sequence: TGTGCCAGCAGCTTAGGGGTTTCCTACAATGAGCAGTTCTTC.

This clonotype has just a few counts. As DNA, the CDR3 is TGTGCCAGCAGTTACTACAATGAGCAGTTCTTC. Protein product: CASSYYNEQFF. V and J are TRBV2 and TRBJ2-1; D is ambiguous. The CDR3 contains 11 residues. The V and J ends lost 5 bases and 3 bases respectively, with 2 bases between them. The germline gives CDR1 SNHLY, CDR2 FYNNEI.